This T cell receptor beta chain came from a study of CD8 T cells in ankylosing spondylitis. The germline gives CDR1 SGDLS, CDR2 YYNGEE. Trimming pared 4 bases from V and 0 bases from J, leaving 14 bases between. The CDR3 is 16 amino acids. A few counts support this clonotype. Its antigen is currently unknown. Preparation of TCR beta libraries was done by quantitative 5'-RACE with molecular barcodes. TCRdb reprocessed the 5' RACE reads with MiXCR, giving one entry per CDR3 protein. Among 250,000 to 350,000 distinct CDR3 sequences, roughly 20% were seen once, and the ten largest hold roughly 3.6%. Study-level points and caveats: Peripheral blood samples showed relatively rare disease-linked clones, and these clones were CD8+. Matched ankylosing spondylitis synovial fluid reportedly showed significant enrichment of disease-linked clones.

The chain recombines TRBV9 with TRBJ2-1; no firm D call. This clonotype was obtained from a female donor with ankylosing spondylitis or in good health (not recorded which). The sample taken for sequencing was blood, either unsorted or a sorted T cell fraction (not recorded which). CDR3 coding DNA: TGTGCCAGCAGCTCATCGACCCCGAGCTCCTACAATGAGCAGTTCTTC. Encoded protein: CASSSSTPSSYNEQFF.